This T cell receptor beta chain was recorded in a study of vaccination effects on CD4 cells after COVID-19. The overall study: All participants had two doses of either the BNT162b2 or mRNA-1273 vaccine.

As regards this clone: Its specificity is unknown.

V was pared by 6 bases and J by 2 bases, with 10 bases between. This CDR3 is 13 amino acids long. TCRdb keeps only in-frame clones here, not all; method: immunoSEQ multiplex PCR. The data contain 26,000 or so clones, 75% to 80% of them singletons. Peptide-pool stimulation followed by sequencing identified expanded antigen-specific CD4+ clonotypes in the ViraFEST assay. Having been cultured for about ten days, the cells underwent CD4+ T cell isolation. The person acquired a PCR-confirmed SARS-CoV-2 infection between March and December 2020. A density of over 1.5 million PBMC per well was used; these cells were cultured with approximately 9.1 IU/ml IL-2 and roughly 10 ug/ml peptides. Half the medium was replaced with IL-2 medium on days 3 and 7.

The sequence was obtained from a human donor who had a prior SARS-CoV-2 infection. The chain is built from TRBV12-3 or TRBV12-4 and TRBJ1-2; no firm D call. Specimen: CD4+ T cells from PBMCs cultured with HCoV-NL63 spike peptides, collected before COVID-19 vaccination. CDR3 coding DNA: TGTGCCAGCAGCCCGACCGGCAACTATGGCTACACCTTC. Protein sequence: CASSPTGNYGYTF.